This entry is about one T cell receptor (beta chain). Germline V lookup: CDR1 LNHDA, CDR2 SQIVND (reference sequence). The germline V and J ends were trimmed by 5 bases and 8 bases, with 9 bases remaining between them. This CDR3 is 12 amino acids long. The table came from immunoSEQ multiplex PCR; TCRdb's copy has only in-frame clones and leaves some out. The sample lists 70,000 or so clones, 84% occurring once. This sample stems from a study of OX40 agonist ivuxolimab in advanced cancers. The material sequenced was CD4+ or CD8+ T cells sorted from blood, taken in a trial of the OX40 agonist ivuxolimab. The V call is TRBV19, the J call TRBJ1-4; D is uncertain. The sequence was collected from an adult with an advanced solid tumor such as melanoma, head and neck, liver or kidney cancer. CDR3 nucleotides: TGTGCCAGTAGTCAAATGGGGGAAAAACTGTTTTTT. Translating gives CASSQMGEKLFF.